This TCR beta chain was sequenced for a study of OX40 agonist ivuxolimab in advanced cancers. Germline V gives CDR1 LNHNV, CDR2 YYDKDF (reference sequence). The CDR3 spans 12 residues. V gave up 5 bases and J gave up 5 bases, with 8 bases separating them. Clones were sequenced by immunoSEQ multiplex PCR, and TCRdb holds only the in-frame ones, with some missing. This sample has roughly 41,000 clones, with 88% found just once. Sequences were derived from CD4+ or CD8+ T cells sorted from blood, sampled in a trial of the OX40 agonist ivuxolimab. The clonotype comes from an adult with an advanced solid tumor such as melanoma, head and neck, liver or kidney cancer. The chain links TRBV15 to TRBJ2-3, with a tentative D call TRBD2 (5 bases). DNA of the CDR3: TGTGCCACCAGCCCCGAGGGAGATACGCAGTATTTT. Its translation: CATSPEGDTQYF.